The 30 T cell receptor beta chains below come from one sample, sequenced in a study of OX40 agonist ivuxolimab in advanced cancers. The method was immunoSEQ multiplex PCR; TCRdb's version includes in-frame clones alone and lacks a portion of them. The table records about 22,000 clones, around 77% of them present only once. This sample comprised CD4+ or CD8+ T cells sorted from blood, obtained in a trial of the OX40 agonist ivuxolimab. Source of these receptors: an adult with an advanced solid tumor such as melanoma, head and neck, liver or kidney cancer.

V is TRBV6-1 and J is TRBJ2-1; D might be TRBD1 or TRBD2, each matching 5 bases. Trimming took 4 bases from V and 7 from J, leaving 14 bases between them. Germline V gives CDR1 MNHNS, CDR2 SASEGT. The CDR3 has 14 residues. The CDR3 loop is CASSGASSGNEQFF. Written as DNA, the CDR3 is TGTGCCAGCAGTGGGGCTAGCTCAGGGAATGAGCAGTTCTTC.

The chain employs TRBV29-1 and TRBJ2-6; TRBD2 agrees at 7 bases. The CDR3 has 17 amino acids. Germline trimming cut 5 bases from V and 5 bases from J; bases unmatched to any gene: 15. Germline V gene sequence: CDR1 SQVTM, CDR2 ANQGSEA. Here the CDR3 reads CSVLSRLAQSRANVLTF. CDR3 nucleotide sequence: TGCAGCGTTCTGTCAAGACTAGCACAAAGTCGGGCCAACGTCCTGACTTTC.

This clone was recorded a few times. The rearrangement links TRBV13 to TRBJ2-1, with 8 bases matching TRBD2. V dropped 6 bases and J dropped 2; count of bases not matched to a gene: 9. There are 16 residues in the CDR3. The germline V gene has CDR1 PRHDT and CDR2 FYEKMQ (reference sequence). CDR3 region: CASRALERGTYNEQFF. In DNA, the CDR3 is TGTGCCAGCAGGGCCCTCGAGCGGGGGACCTACAATGAGCAGTTCTTC.

This chain uses TRBV6-1 with TRBJ2-7, with TRBD1 matching over 7 bases. This CDR3 contains 15 residues. Germline V lookup: CDR1 MNHNS, CDR2 SASEGT. With 1 base clipped from V and 0 bases from J, the junction kept 3 bases outside the gene matches. The CDR3 reads CASSEGQGYSYEQYF. The CDR3 DNA is TGTGCCAGCAGTGAAGGACAGGGCTACTCCTACGAGCAGTACTTC.

V usage is TRBV5-1 and J usage is TRBJ2-1; no reliable D call. Trimming took off 2 bases at V and 0 bases at J, with 9 bases between the two ends. The CDR3 has 15 amino acids. Per the germline V gene, CDR1 is SGHRS and CDR2 is YFSETQ. The CDR3 is CASSFSGSSYNEQFF. The CDR3 nucleotides are TGCGCCAGCAGCTTTTCTGGAAGCTCCTACAATGAGCAGTTCTTC. Based on the CDR3 plus reference TRBV5-1 and TRBJ2-1, the full variable domain is KAGVTQTPRYLIKTRGQQVTLSCSPISGHRSVSWYQQTPGQGLQFLFEYFSETQRNKGNFPGRFSGRQFSNSRSEMNVSTLELGDSALYLCASSFSGSSYNEQFFGPGTRLTVL.

The chain is built from TRBV9 and TRBJ2-3, with D possibly being TRBD2 (7 bases). Germline CDR1 reads SGDLS; CDR2 reads YYNGEE. Deletions cut 4 bases from V and 7 bases from J, with 16 bases between. The CDR3 extends over 14 amino acids. CDR3 sequence (DNA): TGTGCCAGCAGCCCGAGGGGGGGAGGGAATACGCAGTATTTT. This encodes CASSPRGGGNTQYF.

The V call is TRBV4-3, the J call TRBJ1-2; D is undetermined. CDR3 size: 16 residues. Trimming cost V 0 bases and J 8 bases, with 19 bases left between them. Germline assignment: CDR1 LGHNA and CDR2 YSLEER. The CDR3 reads CASSQDPTTAWVGYTF. The CDR3 region has the DNA TGCGCCAGCAGCCAAGATCCCACCACAGCTTGGGTGGGCTACACCTTC.

The chain carries TRBV7-2 and TRBJ1-6, with D tentatively TRBD1 (5 bases). This CDR3 spans 16 amino acids. V lost 3 bases and J lost 10, with 19 bases in between. Germline V gives CDR1 SGHTA, CDR2 FQGNSA. The CDR3 DNA is TGTGCCAGCAGCTTTGGCAGGGAGAGACTCGACTCACCCCTCCACTTT. This sequence encodes CASSFGRERLDSPLHF.

The chain joins TRBV13 to TRBJ2-5, with D perhaps given as TRBD1 or TRBD2 (5 bases each). This CDR3 is 13 amino acids long. Trimming pared 5 bases from V and 1 base from J, leaving 8 bases between. Germline V gene lookup returns CDR1 PRHDT and CDR2 FYEKMQ (reference sequence). CDR3 sequence reads: CASSPGPQETQYF. The CDR3 DNA reads as TGTGCCAGCAGCCCGGGACCCCAAGAGACCCAGTACTTC.

The J gene is TRBJ2-2, the V gene TRBV30; D unclear. The CDR3 covers 13 residues. CDR1 and CDR2 (germline): GTSNPN, SVGIG (reference sequence). V lost 4 bases and J lost 4, with 10 bases in between. The DNA for the CDR3 is TGTGCCTGGACTCTGAGGATCACCGGGGAGCTGTTTTTT. It is translated as CAWTLRITGELFF.

This clone was counted between two and nine times. V and J are TRBV6-6 and TRBJ1-2, with D possibly matching TRBD1 (5 bases). V gave up 2 bases and J gave up 8 bases, with 12 bases separating them. The CDR3 has 13 amino acids. Germline CDR1 and CDR2: MNHNY and SVGAGI (reference sequence). The CDR3 here is CASSYQGRGGYTF. The CDR3 nucleotides are TGTGCCAGCAGTTACCAGGGTAGGGGAGGCTACACCTTC.

This chain joins TRBV9 and TRBJ2-3; D perhaps matches TRBD2 (6 bases). The V and J ends lost 4 bases and 0 bases respectively, with 21 bases between them. This CDR3 has 18 amino acids. Germline CDR1 reads SGDLS; CDR2 reads YYNGEE. DNA for the CDR3: TGTGCCAGCAGCCTCAGGCCGACAGCCGGGACTAGCACAGATACGCAGTATTTT. It translates to CASSLRPTAGTSTDTQYF. Variable domain in full (rest from reference TRBV9 and TRBJ2-3): DSGVTQTPKHLITATGQRVTLRCSPRSGDLSVYWYQQSLDQGLQFLIQYYNGEERAKGNILERFSAQQFPDLHSELNLSSLELGDSALYFCASSLRPTAGTSTDTQYFGPGTRLTVL.

CDR3 protein: CSVVGSRYEQYF. CDR3 DNA sequence: TGCAGCGTTGTTGGCAGTAGGTACGAGCAGTACTTC. V and J are TRBV29-1 and TRBJ2-7, with D uncertain. Germline V gives CDR1 SQVTM, CDR2 ANQGSEA. V was cut by 4 bases and J by 4 bases, with 11 bases left in between. The length of the CDR3 is 12 residues.

The chain has TRBV4-3 and TRBJ1-2; the match to TRBD1 covers 12 bases. The J segment lost 8 bases and the V segment lost 0 bases, leaving 7 bases of the junction unmatched. Germline CDR1 and CDR2: LGHNA and YSLEER. The CDR3 length is 16 residues. The CDR3 DNA is TGCGCCAGCAGCCAAGAAGATGGGACAGGGGGCGAAGGCTACACCTTC. Translated: CASSQEDGTGGEGYTF.

The V call is TRBV15, the J call TRBJ2-5, with D maybe TRBD2 (5 bases). CDR1 is LNHNV, CDR2 YYDKDF, per germline (reference sequence). This CDR3 spans 14 amino acids. With 11 bases removed from V and 5 bases from J, the gap between germline ends came to 21 bases. The CDR3 reads CASQPGRAWETQYF. CDR3 coding DNA: TGTGCCTCCCAACCTGGGCGGGCTTGGGAGACCCAGTACTTC. The full variable domain, completed using reference TRBV15 and TRBJ2-5, is DAMVIQNPRYQVTQFGKPVTLSCSQTLNHNVMYWYQQKSSQAPKLLFHYYDKDFNNEADTPDNFQSRRPNTSFCFLDIRSPGLGDTAMYLCASQPGRAWETQYFGPGTRLLVL.

V is TRBV25-1 and J is TRBJ2-1; possible D gene TRBD1, 6 bases. V lost 5 bases and J 2 bases, leaving 16 bases between the germline ends. The CDR3 length is 16 residues. Germline values: CDR1 MGHDK, CDR2 SYGVNS. This CDR3 is CASSLPGTPAYNEQFF. The CDR3 DNA sequence: TGTGCCAGCAGTCTCCCCGGGACACCAGCCTACAATGAGCAGTTCTTC.

This clone was detected a few times. The rearrangement links TRBV19 to TRBJ2-1, with 10 bases aligning to TRBD1. J lost 2 bases, V lost 6 bases, and 4 bases had no gene match. In germline, CDR1 is LNHDA, CDR2 SQIVND (reference sequence). The CDR3 is made up of 15 amino acids. CDR3 nucleotide sequence: TGTGCCAGTAGCCGAGGACAGGGGGCCTACAATGAGCAGTTCTTC. This encodes CASSRGQGAYNEQFF.

The chain has TRBV19 and TRBJ1-1; TRBD1 is a possible D gene (5 bases). The CDR3 is 15 amino acids. Germline V lookup: CDR1 LNHDA, CDR2 SQIVND (reference sequence). Trimming stripped 2 bases from V and 4 bases from J, with 14 bases between. The chain's CDR3 is CASSISRLGGTEAFF. CDR3 in DNA: TGTGCCAGTAGTATATCGAGACTGGGGGGCACTGAAGCTTTCTTT. Full variable domain (outside the CDR3, taken from reference TRBV19 and TRBJ1-1): DGGITQSPKYLFRKEGQNVTLSCEQNLNHDAMYWYRQDPGQGLRLIYYSQIVNDFQKGDIAEGYSVSREKKESFPLTVTSAQKNPTAFYLCASSISRLGGTEAFFGQGTRLTVV.

The V and J genes are TRBV5-4 and TRBJ2-1, with D possibly TRBD2 on 5 matching bases. The germline V gene has CDR1 SGHNT and CDR2 YYREEE (reference sequence). The V gene lost 4 bases and the J gene lost 9 bases, with 23 bases spanning the gap. This CDR3 comprises 16 residues. CDR3 sequence reads: CASSPQKFAGLGEQFF. CDR3 nucleotide sequence: TGTGCCAGCAGCCCCCAAAAATTCGCTGGACTGGGTGAGCAGTTCTTC. The complete variable domain, with remaining parts taken from reference TRBV5-4 and TRBJ2-1, reads ETGVTQSPTHLIKTRGQQVTLRCSSQSGHNTVSWYQQALGQGPQFIFQYYREEENGRGNFPPRFSGLQFPNYSSELNVNALELDDSALYLCASSPQKFAGLGEQFFGPGTRLTVL.

The chain links TRBV4-3 to TRBJ1-1; no reliable D call. This CDR3 is 14 amino acids long. Trimming took off 6 bases at V and 2 bases at J, with 13 bases between the two ends. Germline V gene data show CDR1 as LGHNA and CDR2 as YSLEER. CDR3 nucleotides: TGCGCCAGCAGTCCCCGCGGAGCAAACACTGAAGCTTTCTTT. Protein: CASSPRGANTEAFF.

The V gene is TRBV2, the J gene TRBJ1-1; the match to TRBD1 covers 7 bases. This CDR3 region has 15 residues. The germline V gene encodes CDR1 SNHLY and CDR2 FYNNEI. V lost 3 bases, J lost 3 bases, and 7 bases stayed unmatched. The CDR3 here is CASSEEGARYTEAFF. CDR3 DNA: TGTGCCAGCAGTGAGGAGGGGGCGCGATACACTGAAGCTTTCTTT.

The chain combines TRBV4-3 with TRBJ1-4; no clear D gene. The germline V gene has CDR1 LGHNA and CDR2 YSLEER. The CDR3 has 14 residues. V lost 4 bases and J lost 6, with 12 bases in between. CDR3 sequence (DNA): TGCGCCAGCAGCCCAGAGGAGGGTTATGAAAAACTGTTTTTT. It yields the protein CASSPEEGYEKLFF.

The chain employs TRBV10-1 and TRBJ1-1, with 8 positions matching TRBD1. This CDR3 contains 14 residues. Germline V lookup: CDR1 WNHNN, CDR2 SYGVQD (reference sequence). Germline trimming cut 5 bases from V and 6 bases from J; bases unmatched to any gene: 8. CDR3 residues: CASSPQGAGPEAFF. The CDR3 nucleotides are TGCGCCAGCAGTCCCCAGGGGGCCGGGCCTGAAGCTTTCTTT.

About this clone itself: A junction end diverges from the germline sequence, so it may reflect a read error. V usage is TRBV12-5 and J usage is TRBJ2-5; D gene ambiguous. The tail of the sequence fits TRBJ2-7 better, so the J call may be wrong. The germline V gene has CDR1 LGHNT and CDR2 FRNRAP. The CDR3 spans 13 residues. The DNA for the CDR3 is TGTGCTAGTGGATTGGACGGCCCCTACGAGCAGTACTTC. Translating gives CASGLDGPYEQYF.

Details on this clone: The identical CDR3 is also encoded by other nucleotide sequences in the sample. V gene TRBV6-5 combines with J gene TRBJ1-2; the match to TRBD1 covers 8 bases. Trimming took 2 bases from V and 4 from J; bases not matched to a gene: 3. The CDR3 length is 14 residues. Germline CDR1 MNHEY, CDR2 SVGAGI. The CDR3 reads CASSYGQGLYGYTF. The DNA of the CDR3 is TGTGCCAGCAGTTACGGACAGGGCCTCTATGGCTACACCTTC.

This clone is categorized as medium-sized. The chain links TRBV6-1 to TRBJ1-5; D not resolved. The CDR3 has 15 residues. Germline CDR1 MNHNS, CDR2 SASEGT. V dropped 0 bases and J dropped 0 bases, with 6 bases sitting between them. In DNA, the CDR3 is TGTGCCAGCAGTGAAGCGGGTCATAGCAATCAGCCCCAGCATTTT. This translates into CASSEAGHSNQPQHF.

The chain joins TRBV30 to TRBJ2-7, with unresolved D. In germline, CDR1 is GTSNPN, CDR2 SVGIG (reference sequence). V gave up 0 bases and J gave up 6 bases, with 9 bases separating them. The CDR3 is 12 residues long. This chain's CDR3 is CAWSVPQTEQYF. In nucleotides, the CDR3 is TGTGCCTGGAGTGTACCCCAGACCGAGCAGTACTTC.

This chain connects TRBV25-1 to TRBJ2-1; 8 bases line up with TRBD1. After removal of 6 bases from V and 7 bases from J, the junction contained 5 bases not matched to a gene. The CDR3 contains 13 residues. From germline, CDR1 is MGHDK and CDR2 SYGVNS. CDR3 amino acids: CASRTGVGNEQFF. The DNA for the CDR3 is TGTGCCAGCAGGACAGGGGTAGGAAATGAGCAGTTCTTC.

CDR3 protein: CASSLIDGWLGYTF. For the CDR3, the DNA is TGTGCCAGCAGCTTAATCGACGGGTGGCTTGGCTACACCTTC. The V gene is TRBV11-2, the J gene TRBJ1-2; D not certain. CDR3 length: 14 amino acids. The germline V gene encodes CDR1 SGHAT and CDR2 FQNNGV. V shed 2 bases and J shed 7 bases, with 14 bases lying between them.

This clone has only one observation. The chain employs TRBV13 and TRBJ2-3, with 12 bases fitting TRBD2. CDR1 and CDR2 (germline): PRHDT, FYEKMQ (reference sequence). CDR3 length equals 19 residues. The V and J ends lost 5 bases and 0 bases, in that order; junction bases with no gene match: 12. The CDR3 sequence: CASSPPPLAGGTSTDTQYF. The CDR3 region has the DNA TGTGCCAGCAGCCCGCCTCCGCTAGCGGGGGGGACTAGCACAGATACGCAGTATTTT.